The clone carrying this T cell receptor (beta chain) came up a few times. Its target is not known. Study-level results: Tumor memory CD4+ T cell TCR gene usage clustered with blood and lymph node memory CD4+ cells and lymph node naive CD4+ cells. Tumor Treg TCRs overlapped most with tumor naive CD4+ cells.

After constant-region reverse-primer amplification, full-length variable regions underwent semi-nested PCR with Nested Universal Primer A. TCRdb re-analysed the 5' RACE reads in MiXCR, keeping a single row per CDR3 protein. The table has 45,000 to 55,000 distinct CDR3 sequences, around 26% seen once. Germline V gives CDR1 MNHEY, CDR2 SVGAGI. The CDR3 is made up of 12 amino acids. V was shortened by 2 bases and J by 10 bases, with 11 bases between the two germline ends. The sequence came from a female donor with breast cancer. Source material: tumor-infiltrating naive CD4+ T cells sorted from the breast tumor. Subset here: naive CD4+ T cells, CD4+CD45RA+CD25-. The chain has TRBV6-5 and TRBJ1-1, with D unclear. CDR3 coding DNA: TGTGCCAGCAGTTACGCCGGAGGGAGAGCTTTCTTT. This encodes CASSYAGGRAFF.